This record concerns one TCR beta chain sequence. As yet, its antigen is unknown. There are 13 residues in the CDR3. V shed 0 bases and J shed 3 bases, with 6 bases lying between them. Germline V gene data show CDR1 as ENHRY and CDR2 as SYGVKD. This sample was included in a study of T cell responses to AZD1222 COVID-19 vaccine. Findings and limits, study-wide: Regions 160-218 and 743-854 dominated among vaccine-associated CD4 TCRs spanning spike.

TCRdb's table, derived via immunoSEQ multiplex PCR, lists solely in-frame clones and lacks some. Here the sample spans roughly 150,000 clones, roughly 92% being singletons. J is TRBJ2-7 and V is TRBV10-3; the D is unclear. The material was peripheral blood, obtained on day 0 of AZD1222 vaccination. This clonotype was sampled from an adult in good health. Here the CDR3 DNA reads TGTGCCATCAGTGAGTCGACCCACTACGAGCAGTACTTC. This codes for CAISESTHYEQYF.